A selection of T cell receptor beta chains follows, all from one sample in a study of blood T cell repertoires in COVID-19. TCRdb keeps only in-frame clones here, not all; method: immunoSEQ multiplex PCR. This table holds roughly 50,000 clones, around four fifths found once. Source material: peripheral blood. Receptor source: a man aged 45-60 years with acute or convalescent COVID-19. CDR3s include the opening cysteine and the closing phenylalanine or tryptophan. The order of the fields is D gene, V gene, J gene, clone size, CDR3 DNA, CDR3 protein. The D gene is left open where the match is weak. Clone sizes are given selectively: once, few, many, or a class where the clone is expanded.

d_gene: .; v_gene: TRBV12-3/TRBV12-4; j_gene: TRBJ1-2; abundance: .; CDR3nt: TGTGCCAGCAGCCCCAGGGGTGACTATGGCTACACCTTC; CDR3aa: CASSPRGDYGYTF
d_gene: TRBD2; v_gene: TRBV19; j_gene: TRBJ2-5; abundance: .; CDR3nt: TGTGCCAGTACCCGGACTAGCGGGAGGACAGAGACCCAGTACTTC; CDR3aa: CASTRTSGRTETQYF
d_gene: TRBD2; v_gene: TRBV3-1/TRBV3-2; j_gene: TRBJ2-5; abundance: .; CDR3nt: TGTGCCAGCAGTTCACAGCGGGGGAGGGGTGAGACCCAGTACTTC; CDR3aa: CASSSQRGRGETQYF
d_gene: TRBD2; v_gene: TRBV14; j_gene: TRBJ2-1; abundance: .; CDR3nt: TGTGCCAGCAGCCAAGAACATGGGAGGGGGATGACTAGCGGGAAGAGGAATGAGCAGTTCTTC; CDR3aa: CASSQEHGRGMTSGKRNEQFF
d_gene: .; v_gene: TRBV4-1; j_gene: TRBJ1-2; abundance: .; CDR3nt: TGCGCCAGCAGCCAAGATGAGGCAGGGGCTAACTATGGCTACACCTTC; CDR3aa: CASSQDEAGANYGYTF
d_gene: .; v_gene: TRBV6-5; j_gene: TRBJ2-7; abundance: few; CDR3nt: TGTGCCAGCAGGGGACTCCTCCTCTCCTACGAGCAGTACTTC; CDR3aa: CASRGLLLSYEQYF
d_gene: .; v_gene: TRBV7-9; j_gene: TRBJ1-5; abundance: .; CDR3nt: TGTGCCAGCAGCAGTACAGGGCCCCAGCCCCAGCATTTT; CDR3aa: CASSSTGPQPQHF
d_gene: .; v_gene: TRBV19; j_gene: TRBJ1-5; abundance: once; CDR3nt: TGTGCCAGTAGTAGGGGGCTGCCTCTACAGTATCAGCCCCAGCATTTT; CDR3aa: CASSRGLPLQYQPQHF
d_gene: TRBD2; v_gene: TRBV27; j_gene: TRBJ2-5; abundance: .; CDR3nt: TGTGCCAGCAGTATAAGGCTAGGAGCGGGAGGCCAAGAGACCCAGTACTTC; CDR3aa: CASSIRLGAGGQETQYF
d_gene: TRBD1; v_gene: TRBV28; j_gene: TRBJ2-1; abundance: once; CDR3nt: TGTGCCAGCAGTTCCTACGGGACAGGGGACAATGAGCAGTTCTTC; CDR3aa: CASSSYGTGDNEQFF
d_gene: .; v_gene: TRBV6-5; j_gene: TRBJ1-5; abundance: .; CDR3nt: TGTGCCAGCAGTTACTCGCTAAATCAGCCCCAGCATTTT; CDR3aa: CASSYSLNQPQHF
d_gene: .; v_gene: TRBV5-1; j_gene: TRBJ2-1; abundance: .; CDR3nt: TGCGCCAGCAGCTTTGAGGACAGCAATGAGCAGTTCTTC; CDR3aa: CASSFEDSNEQFF
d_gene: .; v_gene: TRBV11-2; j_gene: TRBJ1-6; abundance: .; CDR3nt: TGTGCCAGCAGCCCAACAGTGGGGAGTAACAATTCACCCCTCCACTTT; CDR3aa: CASSPTVGSNNSPLHF